The clone carrying this T cell receptor beta chain was seen many times. Its antigen is not known. This specimen comes from a study of human T cells and chemical hapten exposure. At the level of the study: Patches with 0.01% DPC went on the upper back, and the tests were read at 6 days.

Time point described: patch test 1, 2 weeks after DPC sensitization. Treatment here: therapeutic diphenylcyclopropenone sensitization with weekly scalp DPC. The study's findings and limits: Expanded TCRs were compared with controls, and the expanded TCRs formed significantly more large CDR3 similarity clusters.

Individual cDNA molecules received unique molecular identifiers in the library. Original processing methods: The median was roughly 95,000 TCRs per sample, ranging roughly 23,224 to 750,000. TCRdb used MiXCR to reprocess the RACE reads, holding one entry per CDR3 protein. The V and J calls were determined by TCRdb, not by the authors. The data hold approximately 80,000 distinct CDR3 sequences, with about 10% observed a single time. Germline loops: CDR1 SQVTM, CDR2 ANQGSEA. This CDR3 has 16 amino acids. The V segment lost 6 bases and the J segment 2 bases; nucleotides outside the gene matches: 10. Sequencing was performed on whole blood, taken in connection with sensitization to the hapten diphenylcyclopropenone (DPC). This TCR was sampled from a woman in her forties or fifties with alopecia areata. Some clones in this sample may be carry-over from other donors' samples. The chain has TRBV29-1 and TRBJ1-4, with 9 bases fitting TRBD1. The CDR3 sequence is CSVRGTGSATNEKLFF. CDR3 DNA sequence: TGCAGCGTGAGGGGGACAGGGTCGGCGACTAATGAAAAACTGTTTTTT.